This section outlines one T cell receptor (beta chain) sequence together with its context. The sample holds many counts of this clonotype. Its antigen specificity is not known. Qualities for individual bases were not recorded, and no much larger clone is one base off. V loses 0 bases of germline sequence and J loses 5 bases, and the interval between the two ends is 13 bases. CDR1 and CDR2, looked up from the germline V gene (reference sequence), are LGHDT and YNNKEL. CDR3 length: 15 amino acids, cysteine to phenylalanine. The DNA shown is the 45-base CDR3, in frame from base 1. The record originates from a study of blood T cells in healthy people across ages (dated by TCRdb to the mid-2010s). Describing the broader study: Template switching captured roughly one uniquely barcoded TCR beta cDNA molecule per two T cells in model experiments. The study analyzed two additional independent replicas of 1 million unique cDNA reads from the same blood draw for two donors, one aged 18 to 29 and one aged 80 or older. Age-related changes in TCR beta repertoire diversity were measured in the study by deep sequencing normalized with unique cDNA molecular identifiers. To avoid experimental bias, donors of different ages were spread randomly across the sequencing lanes. The donors were split into four age groups: young (average roughly 15 years), middle-aged (roughly 39), aged (around 67) and long-lived (about 74).

Library preparation was by 5' RACE. Reads for this sample came from an Illumina HiSeq 2500. A second PCR of roughly 7 to 12 cycles was performed with a sample-barcoded 5' primer and a J-beta primer mix. A template-switch 5' adaptor carrying 12 random nucleotides introduced a unique molecular identifier onto each TCR beta cDNA molecule. At least 2.5 million CDR3-containing paired-end reads were obtained from each sample. First-strand cDNA synthesis was performed from all RNA using the Mint cDNA synthesis kit, with priming by a TRBC-specific oligonucleotide. All cDNA was treated with uracil-DNA glycosylase and then went through a first 18-cycle PCR with the universal primers M1SS and BC2_uni_R. Concerning the study's data processing: Normalization of each sample was performed by random selection of 1 million high-quality reads, each carrying a distinct molecular identifier. Reads sharing molecular identifiers were discarded rather than binned into consensus sequences. CDR3 identification, clonotype clustering and error correction used MiTCR with a Q25 quality threshold and the strictest error-elimination algorithm. A nonparametric unseen species model with Euler transformation was used to estimate lower-bound total TCR beta diversity. The raw public reads went through TCRdb reprocessing: fastp at Q25, MiXCR clone calling, in-frame beta chains kept. Under each unique CDR3 protein, matching rows form one entry showing the most common genes and DNA. Here the V and J calls rest on TCRdb's processing, not on the authors' analysis. A total of roughly 930,000 distinct CDR3 sequences appear in this sample, around 48% of them only once. The ten largest make up around an eighth of the sample.

The donors were a few dozen Caucasian individuals from Russia, aged roughly 6 to 90 years, who were systemically healthy. Approximately 9 milliliters of peripheral blood were collected from each donor into EDTA-treated Vacutainer tubes. Ficoll-Paque density-gradient centrifugation was used to isolate PBMCs, with at least 7 million per sample. Total RNA, at least 5 micrograms per sample, was extracted from PBMCs with Trizol reagent. For every donor, flow cytometry on a PBMC aliquot measured the percentage of naive CD45RAhigh/CD27high T cells. Here is what the overall study found, with its caveats: Total diversity estimates from one million sequenced T cells were considered lower bounds and underestimates. As age increased, observed TCR beta diversity per million T cells dropped in a roughly linear way, and a significant reduction was already evident by age about 40. Because profiling used bulk unsorted PBMCs, naive and antigen-experienced compartments could not be compared conclusively. Donor CMV infection status was unknown, potentially confounding age-related changes in expanded clonotypes. The long-lived group showed more naive CD4+ T cells, fewer expanded clones and increased TCR diversity than the aged group, suggesting age selection. A strong correlation was found between observed TCR beta diversity and the percentage of naive T cells measured by flow cytometry.

The receptor was derived from a man younger than 40 in good health. Recombination linked TRBV3-1 to TRBJ2-5; the D gene assignment is ambiguous. The sample comprised blood. The CDR3 sequence is CASSQESGPLETQYF. The DNA sequence is TGTGCCAGCAGCCAAGAATCCGGACCCCTGGAGACCCAGTACTTC.